This T cell receptor beta chain came from a study of lymphopenia after photon versus proton radiotherapy. TCRdb's copy holds only in-frame clones and misses some; the assay was immunoSEQ multiplex PCR. The table records about 24,000 clones, 85% of them present only once. The CDR3 has 16 amino acids. J gave up 4 bases and V 5 bases, and 8 bases lay outside the gene matches. The germline V gene has CDR1 SGHVS and CDR2 FNYEAQ. The clonotype comes from a man aged 55 to 69 with pancreatic cancer. The chain joins TRBV7-6 to TRBJ2-5; 12 bases fit TRBD1. Sample: peripheral blood, taken from a patient treated with photon-based radiotherapy. The CDR3 nucleotides are TGTGCCAGCAGCCGGAGGGGACAGGGGGCTGGAGAGACCCAGTACTTC. It is translated as CASSRRGQGAGETQYF.